This TCR beta chain comes out of a study of blood T cell repertoires in COVID-19. Assay used: immunoSEQ multiplex PCR; TCRdb lists only in-frame clones, some missing. Of about 41,000 clones listed, approximately 90% were seen once; the top ten hold 4.8%. CDR1 MGHRA and CDR2 YSYEKL come from the germline V gene. V was clipped by 0 bases and J by 3 bases; unmatched bases: 6. CDR3 length: 17 amino acids. The gene calls are TRBV4-1 and TRBJ2-3; TRBD2 matches 10 bases. This receptor was taken from a human donor in a cohort sampled during active COVID-19. Material for sequencing was peripheral blood. The CDR3 region has the DNA TGCGCCAGCAGCCAAGAGGATAGCGGGAGGATTACAGATACGCAGTATTTT. Amino acids: CASSQEDSGRITDTQYF.